Listed here is a single T cell receptor (beta chain). Its antigen is not yet known. The germline gene is not matched at one end of the junction; a read error may be the cause. The CDR3, cysteine through phenylalanine, is 10 amino acids long. Only the CDR3 DNA stays, 30 bases, in frame from base 1. The germline V gene sets CDR1 to MDHEN and CDR2 to SYDVKM. Receptor libraries were prepared by PCR. The instrument was an Illumina HiSeq 2500. TCR library preparation used molecular barcoding, with unique molecular identifiers applied to normalize quantification of the TCRbeta repertoire. TCRdb redid the processing of the public reads, applying fastp at Q25 and MiXCR, and retained in-frame beta chains. Entries are consolidated by CDR3 protein sequence, retaining the most common genes and DNA. This sample holds about 580,000 distinct CDR3 sequences; about 21% were observed only once. The ten top clones hold 13% to 15% of the sample.

This sample was included in a study of T-cell reconstitution after alpha-beta-depleted transplantation in children (dated by TCRdb to 2016 to 2017). For the wider study: Using TCR repertoire profiling, the study quantitatively followed how T-cell immune reconstitution unfolded in children after TCRalphabeta/CD19-depleted allogeneic hematopoietic cell transplantation.

In light of the paper, this sample's treatment or condition label describes: allogeneic hematopoietic cell transplantation with graft depleted of TCRalphabeta T cells and CD19 B cells. The transplant recipients were children given TCRalphabeta/CD19-depleted allogeneic hematopoietic cell grafts. General findings and caveats noted by the study authors: The apparently early recovery of alphabetaT-cell counts about two months after transplant reportedly depended on only several hundred rapidly expanded clones that came from non-depleted graft cells. In some patients, the high TCRbeta diversity seen at day 60 was put down to recipient T cells and intrathymic progenitors that had survived conditioning. Over subsequent months, a decline in hyperexpanded clone frequencies was noted, and after one year, T-cell counts and TCRbeta diversity were mostly ascribed to newly produced T cells.

The material was PBMCs, mostly from graft donor cells, obtained 360 days after TCRalphabeta/CD19-depleted stem cell transplant. This TCR came from a boy under three years old who had a stem cell transplant for acute myeloid leukemia, so the T cells may come from the graft donor. The rearrangement joined TRBV28 to TRBJ2-5, with the identity of the D gene unclear. This receptor has the CDR3 CASWRGSYDF. The nucleotide sequence reads TGTGCCAGCTGGCGAGGTTCTTACGACTTC.